The 7 T cell receptor beta chains below come from one sample, sequenced in a study of blood T cell repertoires in COVID-19. Some clones are missing from TCRdb's copy, which holds only in-frame ones; the method was immunoSEQ multiplex PCR. The table has approximately 280,000 clones, roughly 91% seen once; the top ten hold about 4.2%. The specimen sequenced was peripheral blood. The receptors here all came from a man between 35 and 55 years old with acute or convalescent COVID-19.

This sequence joins TRBV5-1 and TRBJ2-1; 7 nucleotides agree with TRBD1. Germline lookup yields CDR1 SGHRS and CDR2 YFSETQ. Unmatched junction bases numbered 13, after V lost 4 bases and J lost 9 bases. CDR3 size: 15 residues. CDR3: CASSQGQPLSSEQFF. CDR3 sequence (DNA): TGCGCCAGCAGCCAGGGACAGCCCCTCAGTAGTGAGCAGTTCTTC.

The chain is built from TRBV6-5 and TRBJ1-4; 9 bases fit TRBD1. Germline-derived CDR1 and CDR2 are MNHEY and SVGAGI. This CDR3 contains 15 residues. Germline trimming cut 2 bases from V and 10 bases from J; bases unmatched to any gene: 8. The CDR3 nucleotides are TGTGCCAGCAGTTACGACTACACAGGGGGCGGAAAACTGTTTTTT. Protein: CASSYDYTGGGKLFF.

V gene TRBV6-5 combines with J gene TRBJ1-4; D is uncertain. V gave up 6 bases and J gave up 3 bases, with 8 bases separating them. This CDR3 is built from 13 residues. Germline loops: CDR1 MNHEY, CDR2 SVGAGI. This CDR3 is CASSSKSNEKLFF. For the CDR3, the DNA is TGTGCCAGCAGCAGTAAGTCTAATGAAAAACTGTTTTTT.

This chain links TRBV30 with TRBJ1-6, with a possible D match to TRBD1 (5 bases). V was clipped by 5 bases and J by 3 bases, with 17 bases between them. The CDR3 is 16 amino acids. Germline CDR1 reads GTSNPN; CDR2 reads SVGIG (reference sequence). The DNA of the CDR3 is TGTGCCTGGGGGCACCAGGCAGGGAACTATAATTCACCCCTCCACTTT. Its translation is CAWGHQAGNYNSPLHF.

V is TRBV6-5 and J is TRBJ2-1; the D is unclear. V was cut by 6 bases and J by 8 bases, with 8 bases left in between. Germline assignment: CDR1 MNHEY and CDR2 SVGAGI. The CDR3 length is 11 residues. CDR3 nucleotide sequence: TGTGCCAGCAGCCAGAGCGATGAGCAGTTCTTC. It is translated as CASSQSDEQFF.

This chain connects TRBV5-1 to TRBJ1-4, with a weak D call TRBD1 (5 bases). The CDR3 is 15 residues long. V gave up 0 bases and J gave up 5 bases, with 11 bases separating them. The germline CDR1 and CDR2 sequences are SGHRS and YFSETQ. The CDR3 sequence is CASSLDRGLNEKLFF. Here the CDR3 DNA reads TGCGCCAGCAGCTTGGATAGGGGCTTGAATGAAAAACTGTTTTTT.

The chain combines TRBV15 with TRBJ1-4; no definite D call. Trimming removed 0 bases from V and 8 bases from J, with 13 bases in between. The V gene's germline CDR1 is LNHNV and CDR2 YYDKDF (reference sequence). The CDR3 covers 15 residues. The CDR3 DNA reads TGTGCCACCAGCAGAGATAGAGAAGAATGGGAAAAACTGTTTTTT. Its protein product is CATSRDREEWEKLFF.